This passage covers 30 T cell receptor beta chains from one sample sequenced in a study of T cell repertoires in cytomegalovirus infection. MiXCR, run by TCRdb on the reads, gives a single entry per CDR3 protein. The sample has 480,000 or so distinct CDR3 sequences; roughly 12% are singletons. Material: PBMCs. These receptors came from a human donor in good health (CMV status not recorded). Some clones in this sample may be carry-over from other donors' samples.

The chain has TRBV2 and TRBJ1-1; D remains ambiguous. The CDR3 contains 13 residues. With 7 bases removed from V and 0 bases from J, the gap between germline ends came to 9 bases. CDR1 and CDR2 (germline): SNHLY, FYNNEI. In DNA, the CDR3 is TGTGCCAGCATCGGTCGGGTGAACACTGAAGCTTTCTTT. Its protein product is CASIGRVNTEAFF. The complete variable domain, with remaining parts taken from reference TRBV2 and TRBJ1-1, reads EPEVTQTPSHQVTQMGQEVILRCVPISNHLYFYWYRQILGQKVEFLVSFYNNEISEKSEIFDDQFSVERPDGSNFTLKIRSTKLEDSAMYFCASIGRVNTEAFFGQGTRLTVV.

This clonotype was seen only a few times. The chain recombines TRBV20-1 with TRBJ2-5, with D hard to call. The CDR3 has 11 amino acids. The germline V gene encodes CDR1 DFQATT and CDR2 SNEGSKA (reference sequence). Deletions cut 3 bases from V and 5 bases from J, with 7 bases between. Here the CDR3 reads CSARSGETQYF. The CDR3 DNA sequence: TGCAGTGCTAGGAGTGGGGAGACCCAGTACTTC.

V usage is TRBV10-3 and J usage is TRBJ2-7; TRBD2 might be the D (6 bases). This CDR3 comprises 15 residues. Per the germline V gene, CDR1 is ENHRY and CDR2 is SYGVKD. Trimming removed 6 bases from V and 4 bases from J, with 19 bases in between. CDR3 nucleotide sequence: TGTGCCATCAGCCCCTTTGGGGCGGGAAAGTACGAGCAGTACTTC. Translation: CAISPFGAGKYEQYF.

This clonotype has at least ten counts. The rearrangement links TRBV11-2 to TRBJ2-7; either TRBD1 or TRBD2 may fit D (6 bases each). Germline CDR1 SGHAT, CDR2 FQNNGV. The CDR3 sequence is 13 residues long. Trimming took 2 bases from V and 3 from J, leaving 8 bases between them. The CDR3 DNA is TGTGCCAGCAGCTTACGGGGGCTCTACGAGCAGTACTTC. Its translation is CASSLRGLYEQYF.

This clonotype was detected many times. This chain joins TRBV27 and TRBJ2-4, with D unresolved. CDR3 length: 15 amino acids. Germline V CDR1 and CDR2: MNHEY, SMNVEV (reference sequence). Between the trimmed V and J ends, which lost 4 bases and 0 bases, there was a span of 10 bases. CDR3 sequence: CASSSLTVAKNIQYF. The CDR3 DNA sequence: TGTGCCAGCAGTTCCCTCACAGTAGCCAAAAACATTCAGTACTTC.

This clonotype was observed a handful of times. The chain couples TRBV7-9 to TRBJ2-1; D might be TRBD1 (6 bases). The V and J ends lost 0 bases and 8 bases respectively, with 23 bases between them. Per the germline V gene, CDR1 is SEHNR and CDR2 is FQNEAQ (reference sequence). The length of the CDR3 is 18 residues. The DNA for the CDR3 is TGTGCCAGCAGCTTAGCGAGGGGGTCTAGTCAACCACCACATGAGCAGTTCTTC. This encodes CASSLARGSSQPPHEQFF.

V usage is TRBV5-6 and J usage is TRBJ2-3; perhaps TRBD2 as D (6 bases). Germline CDR1 is SGHDT and CDR2 is YYEEEE. The germline V and J ends were trimmed by 4 bases and 0 bases, with 12 bases remaining between them. CDR3 length equals 15 residues. The CDR3 loop reads CASSRRGESTDTQYF. DNA for the CDR3: TGTGCCAGCAGCCGTCGCGGGGAAAGCACAGATACGCAGTATTTT.

This clonotype was counted ten times or more. This chain uses TRBV7-6 with TRBJ2-7; D is perhaps TRBD2 (6 bases). V was pared by 5 bases and J by 0 bases, with 11 bases between. Germline-derived CDR1 and CDR2 are SGHVS and FNYEAQ. CDR3 size: 14 residues. DNA of the CDR3: TGTGCCAGCAGCACCTCCGGGGGCTCCTACGAGCAGTACTTC. It specifies CASSTSGGSYEQYF.

This clonotype was observed a single time. Here the CDR3 reads CASSLGTSGEQYF. CDR3 in DNA: TGTGCCAGCAGCCTCGGGACTAGCGGCGAGCAGTACTTC. The V call is TRBV7-3, the J call TRBJ2-7, with 11 bases that match TRBD2. Per germline, CDR1 SGHTA and CDR2 FQGTGA. V dropped 5 bases and J dropped 6; count of bases not matched to a gene: 3. The CDR3 contains 13 residues. Filled out from reference TRBV7-3 and TRBJ2-7, the complete variable domain reads GAGVSQTPSNKVTEKGKYVELRCDPISGHTALYWYRQSLGQGPEFLIYFQGTGAADDSGLPNDRFFAVRPEGSVSTLKIQRTERGDSAVYLCASSLGTSGEQYFGPGTRLTVT.

This clonotype appeared many times. The rearrangement uses TRBV7-2 and TRBJ2-7, with 10 bases aligning to TRBD2. CDR1 and CDR2 from the germline V gene are SGHTA and FQGNSA. Germline trimming cut 6 bases from V and 2 bases from J; bases unmatched to any gene: 4. This CDR3 has 14 amino acids. CDR3 nucleotide sequence: TGTGCCAGCAGAGCGGGAGGGCCTGCCTACGAGCAGTACTTC. Translation: CASRAGGPAYEQYF.

This clonotype appeared many times. The V and J genes are TRBV5-5 and TRBJ1-5; D remains ambiguous. The ends were cut back, 4 bases at V and 5 bases at J, with 13 bases in the middle. Germline V gene data show CDR1 as SGHKS and CDR2 as YYEKEE (reference sequence). CDR3 length: 14 amino acids. The CDR3 here is CASSAGIRDQPQHF. The CDR3 nucleotides are TGTGCCAGCAGCGCCGGGATAAGGGATCAGCCCCAGCATTTT.

This clonotype was counted at least ten times. The chain uses TRBV7-9 and TRBJ2-3; 12 bases fit TRBD1. CDR1 SEHNR and CDR2 FQNEAQ come from the germline V gene (reference sequence). After removal of 6 bases from V and 4 bases from J, the junction contained 8 bases not matched to a gene. This CDR3 has 16 amino acids. In DNA form, the CDR3 reads TGTGCCAGCAGACGTGGGGGACAGGGGGCTGCAGATACGCAGTATTTT. This encodes CASRRGGQGAADTQYF.

This clonotype was counted many times. A read error may produce the germline difference seen at one junction end. The chain carries TRBV2 and TRBJ2-7, with 8 bases identical to TRBD2. CDR3 length: 11 residues. The germline V gene encodes CDR1 SNHLY and CDR2 FYNNEI. CDR3 sequence (DNA): TGTGCCAGCAGTGAAGAGCGGGGGACGGACTTC. Its protein product is CASSEERGTDF.

At least ten counts were recorded for this clonotype. The CDR3 is CASSLLSYNSPLHF. The CDR3 bases are TGTGCCAGCAGTTTGCTGTCCTATAATTCACCCCTCCACTTT. The chain has TRBV28 and TRBJ1-6; D gene unclear. The CDR3 runs to 14 residues. Per germline, CDR1 MDHEN and CDR2 SYDVKM. V lost 3 bases, J lost 1 base, and 4 bases lay in between. The whole variable domain, filled in from reference TRBV28 and TRBJ1-6, reads DVKVTQSSRYLVKRTGEKVFLECVQDMDHENMFWYRQDPGLGLRLIYFSYDVKMKEKGDIPEGYSVSREKKERFSLILESASTNQTSMYLCASSLLSYNSPLHFGNGTRLTVT.

This clonotype was seen many times. This rearrangement joins TRBV7-8 to TRBJ1-3; no firm D call. Trimming removed 4 bases from V and 2 bases from J, with 9 bases in between. CDR1 and CDR2 from the germline V gene are SGHVS and FQNEAQ. There are 14 residues in the CDR3. DNA for the CDR3: TGTGCCAGCAGCTCCCAGAGGGCTGGAAACACCATATATTTT. It is translated as CASSSQRAGNTIYF.

This clonotype was counted between two and nine times. V usage is TRBV3-1 and J usage is TRBJ2-2; 8 nucleotides agree with TRBD1. Trimming cost V 1 base and J 5 bases; bases outside gene matches: 6. Germline V lookup: CDR1 LGHDT, CDR2 YNNKEL (reference sequence). CDR3 length: 16 amino acids. The CDR3, as DNA: TGTGCCAGCAGCCAAGTGGGGGACAGGAGGACCGGGGAGCTGTTTTTT. Its translation is CASSQVGDRRTGELFF.

This clonotype was seen ten or more times. V gene TRBV12-3 or TRBV12-4 combines with J gene TRBJ2-3; the match to TRBD2 covers 9 bases. This CDR3 has 19 amino acids. V lost 6 bases, J lost 4 bases, and 20 bases stayed unmatched. CDR3 region: CASSPGLASLSVGSDTQYF. CDR3 nucleotide sequence: TGTGCCAGCAGCCCGGGACTAGCCTCGCTGAGTGTCGGGTCAGATACGCAGTATTTT.

This clonotype was observed at least ten times. The chain links TRBV5-4 to TRBJ1-6, with 8 bases lining up with TRBD1. Germline CDR1 is SGHNT and CDR2 is YYREEE (reference sequence). The CDR3 covers 16 residues. The V and J ends lost 0 bases and 7 bases, in that order; junction bases with no gene match: 6. The CDR3 loop is CASSLGAGGENSPLHF. The CDR3 DNA sequence: TGTGCCAGCAGCTTGGGGGCAGGGGGCGAGAATTCACCCCTCCACTTT.

This clonotype was recorded many times. The V gene is TRBV11-2, the J gene TRBJ2-3; D unclear. The ends were cut back, 2 bases at V and 2 bases at J, with 8 bases in the middle. This CDR3 region has 14 residues. The V gene's germline CDR1 is SGHAT and CDR2 FQNNGV. Written as DNA, the CDR3 is TGTGCCAGCAGCTTAACGCGATCCACAGATACGCAGTATTTT. It specifies CASSLTRSTDTQYF. The entire variable domain, with the rest obtained from reference TRBV11-2 and TRBJ2-3, is as follows: EAGVAQSPRYKIIEKRQSVAFWCNPISGHATLYWYQQILGQGPKLLIQFQNNGVVDDSQLPKDRFSAERLKGVDSTLKIQPAKLEDSAVYLCASSLTRSTDTQYFGPGTRLTVL.

This clonotype was seen many times. The chain links TRBV7-8 to TRBJ2-1; D perhaps matches TRBD2 (5 bases). Germline lookup yields CDR1 SGHVS and CDR2 FQNEAQ. Trimming shortened V by 2 bases and J by 7 bases, and 15 bases separated the two germline ends. The CDR3 has 15 amino acids. This chain's CDR3 is CASSLPRGRENEQFF. The CDR3 bases are TGTGCCAGCAGCTTACCTCGGGGTAGGGAAAATGAGCAGTTCTTC.

This clonotype was seen repeatedly, ten times or more. The gene calls are TRBV11-2 and TRBJ2-5, with 7 bases aligning to TRBD1. Germline-derived CDR1 and CDR2 are SGHAT and FQNNGV. CDR3 size: 14 residues. The ends lost 6 bases at V and 4 bases at J; junction bases unmatched: 8. CDR3 in amino acids: CASSLTGLGETQYF. The CDR3 bases are TGTGCCAGCAGTTTGACAGGGTTGGGAGAGACCCAGTACTTC.

This clonotype was observed a few times. V is TRBV20-1 and J is TRBJ2-6; D gene uncertain. The CDR3 has 16 amino acids. With 3 bases removed from V and 4 bases from J, the gap between germline ends came to 16 bases. CDR1 is DFQATT and CDR2 is SNEGSKA in the germline V gene (reference sequence). This chain's CDR3 is CSASLAQISGANVLTF. CDR3 nucleotide sequence: TGCAGTGCTAGTTTGGCACAGATCTCGGGGGCCAACGTCCTGACTTTC.

This clonotype appeared a few times. The chain joins TRBV3-1 to TRBJ2-1; D call uncertain. Germline loops: CDR1 LGHDT, CDR2 YNNKEL (reference sequence). With 0 bases removed from V and 7 bases from J, the gap between germline ends came to 22 bases. The CDR3 sequence is 18 residues long. CDR3 sequence: CASSQDRSGHPKFNEQFF. In DNA form, the CDR3 reads TGTGCCAGCAGCCAAGACCGCTCGGGCCACCCCAAGTTTAATGAGCAGTTCTTC.

This clonotype has ten or more counts. V and J are TRBV28 and TRBJ1-2, with TRBD1 matching 7 bases. The CDR3 is made up of 14 amino acids. Trimming took 10 bases from V and 5 from J; bases not matched to a gene: 13. Germline assignment: CDR1 MDHEN and CDR2 SYDVKM. This chain's CDR3 is CATSTGWHGYGYTF. The CDR3 nucleotides read TGTGCCACCTCGACAGGGTGGCATGGTTATGGCTACACCTTC.

This clonotype was observed a handful of times. The rearrangement links TRBV19 to TRBJ2-4; possible D gene TRBD1, 6 bases. The germline V gene has CDR1 LNHDA and CDR2 SQIVND (reference sequence). The ends were cut back, 6 bases at V and 0 bases at J, with 21 bases in the middle. The CDR3 extends over 18 amino acids. CDR3 sequence reads: CASSPGWDKDIAKNIQYF. CDR3 nucleotide sequence: TGTGCCAGTAGCCCGGGTTGGGACAAAGATATAGCCAAAAACATTCAGTACTTC.

This clonotype came up a few times. The genes are TRBV28 and TRBJ1-2, with D hard to call. This CDR3 region has 12 residues. Germline values: CDR1 MDHEN, CDR2 SYDVKM. With 8 bases removed from V and 7 bases from J, the gap between germline ends came to 14 bases. CDR3 residues: CASGPTRPGYTF. The CDR3 DNA reads TGTGCCAGCGGCCCAACCCGACCTGGCTACACCTTC.

This clonotype was seen more than once but under ten times. The chain combines TRBV12-3 or TRBV12-4 with TRBJ1-3; D not resolved. The length of the CDR3 is 13 residues. The CDR3 spells CASRISSGNTIYF. The CDR3 DNA reads as TGTGCGTCACGAATAAGCTCTGGAAACACCATATATTTT.

This clonotype has ten or more counts. The chain employs TRBV12-5 and TRBJ2-1; the match to TRBD2 covers 7 bases. The CDR3 is 14 residues long. CDR1 is LGHNT and CDR2 is FRNRAP in the germline V gene. Trimming cost V 6 bases and J 7 bases; bases outside gene matches: 9. CDR3 DNA: TGTGCTAGTGGATCCGAGCGGGAAGGTAATGAGCAGTTCTTC. This codes for CASGSEREGNEQFF.

The rearrangement uses TRBV20-1 and TRBJ2-7; weak D call: TRBD2 (7 bases). Germline assignment: CDR1 DFQATT and CDR2 SNEGSKA (reference sequence). Between the trimmed V and J ends, which lost 8 bases and 6 bases, there was a span of 26 bases. This CDR3 is 15 amino acids long. In DNA, the CDR3 is TGCAGTTTCAAAGAGGCGGGGGCGGTGGTTCGCGAGCAGTACTTC. Protein: CSFKEAGAVVREQYF.

In the case of this clonotype: It may be a read error: a sequence one base away is much more abundant. This sequence joins TRBV20-1 and TRBJ1-2; a possible D gene is TRBD1 (6 bases). Trimming pared 4 bases from V and 2 bases from J, leaving 14 bases between. The CDR3 runs to 14 residues. The germline V gene has CDR1 DFQATT and CDR2 SNEGSKA (reference sequence). Written as DNA, the CDR3 is TGCAGTGCTAAGGACAGTTTTAACAACTATGGCTACACCTTC. Residues: CSAKDSFNNYGYTF.